The clone carrying this TCR beta chain appeared a few times. The junction had 7 bases not matched to a gene; V was cut back by 6 bases and J by 7 bases. This CDR3 is 15 amino acids long. Germline CDR1 is LNHDA and CDR2 is SQIVND (reference sequence). This sample was included in a study of blood T cell repertoires in COVID-19. Only in-frame clones appear in the TCRdb table, and some are missing; sequencing was by immunoSEQ multiplex PCR. The sample holds 250,000 to 350,000 clones; over 85% are singletons and the top ten take 2.9%. This chain joins TRBV19 and TRBJ1-6, with 9 bases that match TRBD1. The TCR sequence derives from a woman in her forties or fifties who had been exposed to COVID-19. Specimen: PBMCs or T cells enriched from blood (not recorded which). The CDR3 loop reads CASSYSTGGNSPLHF. The DNA for the CDR3 is TGTGCCAGTAGCTACTCCACAGGGGGCAATTCACCCCTCCACTTT.